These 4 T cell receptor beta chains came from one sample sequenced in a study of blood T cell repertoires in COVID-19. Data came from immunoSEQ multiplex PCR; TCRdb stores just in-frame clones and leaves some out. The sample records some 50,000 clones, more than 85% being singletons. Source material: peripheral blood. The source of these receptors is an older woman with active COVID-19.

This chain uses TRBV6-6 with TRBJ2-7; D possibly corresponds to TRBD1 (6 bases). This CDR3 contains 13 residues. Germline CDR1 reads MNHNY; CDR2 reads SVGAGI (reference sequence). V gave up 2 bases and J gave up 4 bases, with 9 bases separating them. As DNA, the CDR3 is TGTGCCAGCAGTTACGGGACACTTTACGAGCAGTACTTC. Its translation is CASSYGTLYEQYF.

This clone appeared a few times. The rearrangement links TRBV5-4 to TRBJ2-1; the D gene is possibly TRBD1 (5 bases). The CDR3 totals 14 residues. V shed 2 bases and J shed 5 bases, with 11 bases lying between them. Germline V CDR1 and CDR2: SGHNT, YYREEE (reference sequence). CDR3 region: CASSFRGRDNEQFF. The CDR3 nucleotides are TGTGCCAGCAGCTTCCGTGGCAGGGACAATGAGCAGTTCTTC.

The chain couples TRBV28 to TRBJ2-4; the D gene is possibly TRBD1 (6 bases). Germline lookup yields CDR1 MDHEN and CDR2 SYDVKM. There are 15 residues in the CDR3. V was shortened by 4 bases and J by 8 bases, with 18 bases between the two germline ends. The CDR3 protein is CASSSSWDTKDIQYF. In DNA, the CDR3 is TGTGCCAGCAGTTCATCCTGGGACACAAAGGACATTCAGTACTTC.

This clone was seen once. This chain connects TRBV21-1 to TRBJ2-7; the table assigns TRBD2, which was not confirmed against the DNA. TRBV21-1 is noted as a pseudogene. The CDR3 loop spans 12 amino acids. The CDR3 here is CASSSLLPEQYF. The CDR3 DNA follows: TGTGCCAGCAGCAGTTTACTCCCGGAGCAGTACTTC.